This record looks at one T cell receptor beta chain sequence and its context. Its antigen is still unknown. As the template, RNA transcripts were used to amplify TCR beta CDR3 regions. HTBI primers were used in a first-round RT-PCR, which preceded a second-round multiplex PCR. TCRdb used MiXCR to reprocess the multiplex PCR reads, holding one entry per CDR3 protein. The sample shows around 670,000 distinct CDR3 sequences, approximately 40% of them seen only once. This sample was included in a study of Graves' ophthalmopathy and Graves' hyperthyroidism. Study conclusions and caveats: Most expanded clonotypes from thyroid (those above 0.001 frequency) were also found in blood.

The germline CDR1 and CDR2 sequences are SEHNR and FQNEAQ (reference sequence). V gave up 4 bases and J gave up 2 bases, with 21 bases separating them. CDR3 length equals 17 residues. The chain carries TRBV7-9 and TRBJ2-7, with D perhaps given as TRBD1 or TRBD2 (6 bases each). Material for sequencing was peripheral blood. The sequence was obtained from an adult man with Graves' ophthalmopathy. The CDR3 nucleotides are TGTGCCAGCAGCTCCCCGCCGGGGGCAGGGCCACCCTACGAGCAGTACTTC. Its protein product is CASSSPPGAGPPYEQYF.